The next 15 T cell receptor beta chains were all read from a single sample in a study of control samples from healthy donors and cancer patients. Method: immunoSEQ multiplex PCR; TCRdb's copy keeps in-frame clones and lacks some. Among approximately 160,000 clones, 94% were seen once, and the ten largest hold around 1.3%. The material sequenced was blood. The receptors shown here come from a woman under 30 in good health.

In its sample, this clone is medium-sized. The J gene is TRBJ2-7, the V gene TRBV2; 11 bases are a match to TRBD1. CDR3 length: 14 amino acids. After removal of 4 bases from V and 7 bases from J, the junction contained 6 bases not matched to a gene. From germline, CDR1 is SNHLY and CDR2 FYNNEI. CDR3 residues: CASSGTGGREEQYF. The CDR3 DNA reads as TGTGCCAGCAGTGGGACAGGGGGCAGGGAAGAGCAGTACTTC.

The rearrangement links TRBV10-3 to TRBJ2-1; D possibly uses TRBD1 or TRBD2 (5 bases each). The CDR3 is 13 residues long. V lost 6 bases, J lost 8 bases, and 14 bases lay in between. Germline lookup yields CDR1 ENHRY and CDR2 SYGVKD. CDR3 amino acids: CAISERWGYEQFF. The CDR3 region has the DNA TGTGCCATCAGCGAGAGGTGGGGGTATGAGCAGTTCTTC.

This clone was seen just once. This rearrangement joins TRBV6-5 to TRBJ2-5; 10 bases align to TRBD2. CDR1 and CDR2 (germline): MNHEY, SVGAGI. The CDR3 sequence is 15 residues long. V gave up 4 bases and J gave up 5 bases; unmatched junction bases: 7. The CDR3 region is CASSSSGGGTETQYF. CDR3 nucleotide sequence: TGTGCCAGCAGTTCTAGCGGGGGCGGGACTGAGACCCAGTACTTC.

CDR3 in DNA: TGTGCCAGCAGTTACTCGACAAATTCTCGCACAGATACGCAGTATTTT. This translates into CASSYSTNSRTDTQYF. V is TRBV6-5 and J is TRBJ2-3; D call uncertain. Germline lookup yields CDR1 MNHEY and CDR2 SVGAGI. The V end lost 0 bases, the J end lost 1 base, and 11 bases lay between the germline ends. The CDR3 has 16 residues.

The rearrangement joins TRBV2 to TRBJ1-5; D call uncertain. Germline V gene data show CDR1 as SNHLY and CDR2 as FYNNEI. V was trimmed by 6 bases and J by 2 bases, leaving 11 bases between them. The CDR3 is made up of 14 amino acids. CDR3 nucleotides: TGTGCCAGCAGACAGATAAGGGGCAATCAGCCCCAGCATTTT. It specifies CASRQIRGNQPQHF.

The chain recombines TRBV2 with TRBJ1-1; D perhaps matches TRBD1 (6 bases). Germline CDR1 and CDR2: SNHLY and FYNNEI. This CDR3 has 14 residues. With 7 bases removed from V and 5 bases from J, the gap between germline ends came to 17 bases. The CDR3 nucleotides are TGTGCCAGCATATTGACAGGTGGGAAGACTGAAGCTTTCTTT. Amino acid sequence: CASILTGGKTEAFF.

The chain has TRBV29-1 and TRBJ2-7; D not resolved. Germline-derived CDR1 and CDR2 are SQVTM and ANQGSEA. With 7 bases removed from V and 6 bases from J, the gap between germline ends came to 13 bases. The CDR3 runs to 11 residues. The CDR3 loop reads CSAHNSFEQYF. As DNA, the CDR3 is TGCAGCGCCCATAATTCGTTCGAGCAGTACTTC.

J is TRBJ1-1 and V is TRBV28, with 9 positions matching TRBD1. V gave up 3 bases and J gave up 1 base; unmatched junction bases: 0. The V gene's germline CDR1 is MDHEN and CDR2 SYDVKM. The CDR3 totals 14 residues. CDR3 amino acids: CASSLGQGNTEAFF. CDR3 sequence (DNA): TGTGCCAGCAGTTTGGGACAGGGGAACACTGAAGCTTTCTTT.

This chain connects TRBV10-3 to TRBJ2-7; 8 bases align to TRBD1. V lost 6 bases, J lost 2 bases, and 9 bases stayed unmatched. CDR3 length: 15 amino acids. Germline CDR1 reads ENHRY; CDR2 reads SYGVKD. The DNA for the CDR3 is TGTGCCATCAGCCAAACCGGGACAGGCACCTACGAGCAGTACTTC. As protein: CAISQTGTGTYEQYF.

This clone appeared a single time. The chain combines TRBV5-6 with TRBJ2-7; 7 positions agree with TRBD2. There are 18 residues in the CDR3. The germline V gene encodes CDR1 SGHDT and CDR2 YYEEEE. J was trimmed by 0 bases and V by 0 bases; bases with no gene match: 12. CDR3 in amino acids: CASSLDHLGAGDSYEQYF. CDR3 in DNA: TGTGCCAGCAGCTTGGACCACCTAGGCGCGGGGGACTCCTACGAGCAGTACTTC.

The V gene is TRBV7-2, the J gene TRBJ2-5; D unresolved. Germline V lookup: CDR1 SGHTA, CDR2 FQGNSA. Trimming removed 4 bases at V and 4 bases at J, with 10 bases between. The CDR3 consists of 13 residues. The CDR3 sequence is CASSSRVGETQYF. CDR3 nucleotides: TGTGCCAGCAGCTCCAGAGTGGGAGAGACCCAGTACTTC.

The chain uses TRBV14 and TRBJ1-1, with a tentative D call TRBD1 (5 bases). The V gene lost 4 bases and the J gene lost 7 bases, with 16 bases spanning the gap. The CDR3 is made up of 14 amino acids. The V gene's germline CDR1 is SGHDN and CDR2 FVKESK. The CDR3 DNA reads TGTGCCAGCAGCCTAGATCAAACTGGACATGAAGCTTTCTTT. Amino acid sequence: CASSLDQTGHEAFF.

The rearrangement joins TRBV5-4 to TRBJ2-1; 8 bases align to TRBD2. The V gene's germline CDR1 is SGHNT and CDR2 YYREEE (reference sequence). J was trimmed by 2 bases and V by 4 bases; bases with no gene match: 11. CDR3 length: 17 residues. CDR3 sequence: CASSPLVREGPYNEQFF. CDR3 bases: TGTGCCAGCAGCCCCCTTGTACGGGAGGGCCCCTACAATGAGCAGTTCTTC. Filled out from reference TRBV5-4 and TRBJ2-1, the complete variable domain reads ETGVTQSPTHLIKTRGQQVTLRCSSQSGHNTVSWYQQALGQGPQFIFQYYREEENGRGNFPPRFSGLQFPNYSSELNVNALELDDSALYLCASSPLVREGPYNEQFFGPGTRLTVL.

The chain recombines TRBV12-3 or TRBV12-4 with TRBJ2-1; perhaps TRBD2 as D (5 bases). Trimming removed 6 bases from V and 8 bases from J, with 14 bases in between. The CDR3 is 13 residues long. CDR3 nucleotide sequence: TGTGCCAGCAGCCCCTGGACTTTCGATGAGCAGTTCTTC. Protein: CASSPWTFDEQFF.

V gene TRBV28 combines with J gene TRBJ2-1; D is ambiguous. Trimming pared 3 bases from V and 1 base from J, leaving 7 bases between. CDR1 and CDR2 from the germline V gene are MDHEN and SYDVKM. The CDR3 is made up of 14 amino acids. The DNA of the CDR3 is TGTGCCAGCAGTTTGGGGTGGTCCTACAATGAGCAGTTCTTC. This encodes CASSLGWSYNEQFF. The variable domain in full, with the rest retrieved from reference TRBV28 and TRBJ2-1, is DVKVTQSSRYLVKRTGEKVFLECVQDMDHENMFWYRQDPGLGLRLIYFSYDVKMKEKGDIPEGYSVSREKKERFSLILESASTNQTSMYLCASSLGWSYNEQFFGPGTRLTVL.